Sequencing of this T cell receptor (beta chain) was carried out in a study of T cell changes during pregnancy in multiple sclerosis. J was trimmed by 2 bases and V by 3 bases; bases with no gene match: 8. The CDR3 is 17 amino acids. Germline-derived CDR1 and CDR2 are SGHRS and YFSETQ. Using immunoSEQ multiplex PCR, the repertoire was profiled, and TCRdb retains in-frame clones only, with some absent. The sample has 20,000 to 25,000 clones, 80% to 95% seen once. The sequence was obtained from a female donor with multiple sclerosis, enrolled in a pregnancy study. The J gene is TRBJ2-3, the V gene TRBV5-1, with 11 bases aligning to TRBD2. Source: CD4+ T cells from peripheral blood mononuclear cells, taken in the third trimester of pregnancy. CDR3 sequence: CASSSMTSGVPTDTQYF. DNA of the CDR3: TGCGCCAGCAGCTCCATGACTAGCGGGGTACCCACAGATACGCAGTATTTT.